This T cell receptor beta chain was identified in a study of T-cell memory formation after mild COVID-19 (dated by TCRdb to 2020 to 2023). At the level of the whole study: TCR sequence clusters from the two donors were found to be largely donor specific. In a couple of donors, T-cell clones that expanded and contracted after mild COVID-19 were followed by sequencing TCRalpha and TCRbeta repertoires longitudinally. The cohort comprised two young, previously healthy adult volunteers, one female and one male.

As for this clonotype: No cognate antigen has been identified for it. The input lacks base qualities; no much larger clone sits a single base away.

Ficoll-Paque density gradient centrifugation was used to isolate PBMCs. Instrument on record: Illumina NovaSeq 6000. Using 5'RACE with constant-segment primers, TCRalpha and TCRbeta cDNA libraries were constructed, with sample barcodes and unique molecular identifiers added in the process. RNA was extracted from every sample with Trizol reagent. Amplification of the libraries took two PCR steps, and the second step added a second sample barcode plus Illumina TruSeq adapters. The libraries were sequenced on an Illumina NovaSeq using 2 x 150 bp paired-end reads. The source study handled its data this way. With migec v1.2.7, reads were demultiplexed and then collapsed into UMI-guided consensus sequences. With mixcr v2.1.11, UMI consensuses were aligned to TRA and TRB V and J templates and assembled into clonotypes. A clonotype was counted as expanded or contracted only when both edgeR and NoisET called the clonotype significant, with the noise models trained on biological replicates. For edgeR calls, the thresholds were a false discovery rate-adjusted p below 0.01 and a log2 fold-change of 1. PCA with hierarchical clustering of max-normalized trajectories of the 1000 most abundant clonotypes was used as exploratory dynamics analysis. Separately sequenced CD4+ and CD8+ repertoires were used to assign the CD4 or CD8 phenotype of responding clones. TCRdb passed the public sequencing reads through fastp at Q25 and MiXCR, retaining productive beta sequences. Identical CDR3 protein sequences are pooled into one entry, listed with their most common genes and DNA. For this entry, the V and J calls and clone size follow TCRdb and not the study's own pipeline. The sample table holds hundreds of thousands of distinct CDR3 sequences, of which around a quarter were seen once. The ten largest make up under 15% of the sample.

Reading the germline V gene gives CDR1 LGHNA and CDR2 YNFKEQ. Relative to germline, V is 1 base shorter and J is 6 bases shorter, with 12 bases between their ends. The CDR3 numbers 14 residues from cysteine through phenylalanine. Just the 42-base CDR3 DNA is kept, in frame starting at base 1. On the study overall, not on this receptor specifically: Only a couple of mild cases were covered in the study, and larger cohorts including severe cases with pre-infection samples were considered necessary. Contracting CD4+ clones were located mainly in the CM and EM memory subsets, whereas CD8+ clones were found to be enriched in EMRA. Some responding clones were found in pre-infection memory, which suggests that pre-existing cross-reactive memory T cells took part in the SARS-CoV-2 response. SARS-CoV-2 specificity of the second-wave clones peaking on day 37 was not confirmed. Clones that contracted from day 15 to 85 showed balanced CD4/CD8 phenotypes, whereas a second wave of clones that expanded from day 15 to 37 leaned towards CD4+.

The V and J genes are TRBV4-2 and TRBJ1-1, with the D segment identity uncertain. The TCR was taken from an adult woman who had mild COVID-19 (a few samples of this study predate the infection). The sample titles of this study are shuffled in the database, so cell type and time point are left out; the donor was told from shared clones. Sequenced: PBMCs or a T cell subset sorted from them (not recorded which). The DNA sequence is TGTGCCAGCAGCCAAGGAGCCCTAAACTCTGAAGCTTTCTTT. This sequence encodes CASSQGALNSEAFF.